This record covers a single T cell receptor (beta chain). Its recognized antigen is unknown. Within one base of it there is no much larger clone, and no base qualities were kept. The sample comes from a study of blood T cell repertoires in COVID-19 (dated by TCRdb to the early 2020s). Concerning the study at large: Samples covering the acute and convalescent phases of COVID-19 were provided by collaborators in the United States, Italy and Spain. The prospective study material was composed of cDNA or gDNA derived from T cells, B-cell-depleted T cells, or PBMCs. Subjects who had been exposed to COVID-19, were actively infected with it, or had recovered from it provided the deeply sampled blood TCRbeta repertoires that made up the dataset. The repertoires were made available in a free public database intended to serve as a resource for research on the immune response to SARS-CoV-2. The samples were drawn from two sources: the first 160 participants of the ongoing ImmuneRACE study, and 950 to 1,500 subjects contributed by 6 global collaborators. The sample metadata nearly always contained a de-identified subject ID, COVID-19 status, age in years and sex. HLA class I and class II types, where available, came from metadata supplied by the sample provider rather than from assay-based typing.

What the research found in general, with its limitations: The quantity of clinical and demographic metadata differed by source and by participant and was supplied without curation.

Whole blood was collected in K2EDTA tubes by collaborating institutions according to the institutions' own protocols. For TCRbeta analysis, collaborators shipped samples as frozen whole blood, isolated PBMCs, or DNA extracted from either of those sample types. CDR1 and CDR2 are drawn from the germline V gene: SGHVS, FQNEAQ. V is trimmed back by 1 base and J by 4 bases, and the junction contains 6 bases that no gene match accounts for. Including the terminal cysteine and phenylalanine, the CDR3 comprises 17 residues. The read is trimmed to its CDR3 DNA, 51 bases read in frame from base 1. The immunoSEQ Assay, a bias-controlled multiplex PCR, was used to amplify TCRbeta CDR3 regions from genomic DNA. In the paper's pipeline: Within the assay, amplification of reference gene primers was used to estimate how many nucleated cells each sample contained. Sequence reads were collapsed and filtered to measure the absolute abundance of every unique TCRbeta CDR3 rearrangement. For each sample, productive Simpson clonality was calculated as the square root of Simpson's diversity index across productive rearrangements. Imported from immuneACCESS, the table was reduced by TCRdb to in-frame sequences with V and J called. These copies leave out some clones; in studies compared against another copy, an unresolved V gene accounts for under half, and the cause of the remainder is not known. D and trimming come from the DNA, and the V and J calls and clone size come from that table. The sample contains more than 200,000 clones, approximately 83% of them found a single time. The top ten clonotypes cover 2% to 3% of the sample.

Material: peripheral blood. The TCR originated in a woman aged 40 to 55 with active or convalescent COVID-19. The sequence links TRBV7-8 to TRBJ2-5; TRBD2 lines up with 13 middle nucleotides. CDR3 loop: CASSLDWTSGSGETQYF. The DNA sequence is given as TGTGCCAGCAGCTTAGACTGGACTAGCGGGAGCGGAGAGACCCAGTACTTC.